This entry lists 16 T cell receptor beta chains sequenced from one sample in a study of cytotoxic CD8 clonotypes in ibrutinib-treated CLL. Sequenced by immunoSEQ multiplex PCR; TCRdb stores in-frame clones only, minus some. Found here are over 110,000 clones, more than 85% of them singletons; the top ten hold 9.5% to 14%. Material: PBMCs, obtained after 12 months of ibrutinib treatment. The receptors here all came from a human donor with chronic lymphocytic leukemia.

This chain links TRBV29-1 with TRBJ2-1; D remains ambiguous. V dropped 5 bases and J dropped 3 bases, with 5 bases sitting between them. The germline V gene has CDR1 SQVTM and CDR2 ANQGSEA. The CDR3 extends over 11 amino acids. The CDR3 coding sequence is TGCAGCGTTCTTAACTACAATGAGCAGTTCTTC. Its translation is CSVLNYNEQFF.

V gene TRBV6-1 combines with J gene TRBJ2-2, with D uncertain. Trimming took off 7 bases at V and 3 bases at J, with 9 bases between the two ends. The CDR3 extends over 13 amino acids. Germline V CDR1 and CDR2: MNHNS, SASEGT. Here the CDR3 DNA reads TGTGCCAGCATAGATCACCACACCGGGGAGCTGTTTTTT. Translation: CASIDHHTGELFF.

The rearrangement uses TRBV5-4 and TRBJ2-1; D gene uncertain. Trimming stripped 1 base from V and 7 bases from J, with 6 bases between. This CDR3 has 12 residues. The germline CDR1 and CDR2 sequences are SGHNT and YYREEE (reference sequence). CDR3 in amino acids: CASSLLENEQFF. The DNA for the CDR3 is TGTGCCAGCAGCTTGCTGGAGAATGAGCAGTTCTTC.

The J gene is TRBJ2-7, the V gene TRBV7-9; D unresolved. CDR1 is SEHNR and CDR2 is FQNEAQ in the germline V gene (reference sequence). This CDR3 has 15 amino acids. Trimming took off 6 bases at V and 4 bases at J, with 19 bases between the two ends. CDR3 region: CASSFYSPHLYEQYF. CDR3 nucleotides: TGTGCCAGCAGTTTTTACAGCCCCCACCTTTACGAGCAGTACTTC.

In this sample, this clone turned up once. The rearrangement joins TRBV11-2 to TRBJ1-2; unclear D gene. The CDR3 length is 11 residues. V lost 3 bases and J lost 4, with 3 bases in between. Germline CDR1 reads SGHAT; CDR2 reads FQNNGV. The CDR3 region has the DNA TGTGCCAGCAGCTTGGGCTATGGCTACACCTTC. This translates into CASSLGYGYTF.

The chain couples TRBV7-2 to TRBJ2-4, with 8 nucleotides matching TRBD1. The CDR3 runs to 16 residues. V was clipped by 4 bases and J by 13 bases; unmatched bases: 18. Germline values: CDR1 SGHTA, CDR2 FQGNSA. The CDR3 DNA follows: TGTGCCAGCAGCTCCAGGACAGGGCCCACTTCCGAGCCCCAGTACTTC. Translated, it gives CASSSRTGPTSEPQYF.

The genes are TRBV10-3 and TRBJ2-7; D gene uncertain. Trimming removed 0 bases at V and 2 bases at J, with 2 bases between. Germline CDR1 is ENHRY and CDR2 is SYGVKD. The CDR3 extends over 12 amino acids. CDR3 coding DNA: TGTGCCATCAGTGAGTCCCCCTACGAGCAGTACTTC. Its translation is CAISESPYEQYF.

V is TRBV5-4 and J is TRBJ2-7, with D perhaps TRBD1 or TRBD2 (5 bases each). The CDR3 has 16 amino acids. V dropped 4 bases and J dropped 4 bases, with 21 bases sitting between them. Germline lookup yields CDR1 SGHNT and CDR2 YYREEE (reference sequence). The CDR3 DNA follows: TGTGCCAGCAGCCCGGCCGGGACCCGCGCGAGGTACGAGCAGTACTTC. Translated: CASSPAGTRARYEQYF.

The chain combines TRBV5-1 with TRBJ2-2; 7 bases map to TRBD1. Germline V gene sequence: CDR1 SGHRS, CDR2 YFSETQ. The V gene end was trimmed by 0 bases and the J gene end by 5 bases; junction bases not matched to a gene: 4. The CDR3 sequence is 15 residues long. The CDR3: CASSLARGLTGELFF. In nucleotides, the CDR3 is TGCGCCAGCAGCTTGGCTAGGGGGCTTACCGGGGAGCTGTTTTTT.

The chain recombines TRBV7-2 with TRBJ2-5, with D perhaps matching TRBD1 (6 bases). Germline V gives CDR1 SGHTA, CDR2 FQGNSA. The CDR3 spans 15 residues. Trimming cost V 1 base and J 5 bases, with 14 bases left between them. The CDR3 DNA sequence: TGTGCCAGCAGCTTAGAACAGGGCGGTTACGAGACCCAGTACTTC. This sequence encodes CASSLEQGGYETQYF.

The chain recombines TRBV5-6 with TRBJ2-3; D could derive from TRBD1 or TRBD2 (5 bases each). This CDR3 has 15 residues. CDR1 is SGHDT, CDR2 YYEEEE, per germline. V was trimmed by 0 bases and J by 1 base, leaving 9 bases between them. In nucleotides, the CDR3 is TGTGCCAGCAGCTTGGGTGGGGACCGCACAGATACGCAGTATTTT. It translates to CASSLGGDRTDTQYF.

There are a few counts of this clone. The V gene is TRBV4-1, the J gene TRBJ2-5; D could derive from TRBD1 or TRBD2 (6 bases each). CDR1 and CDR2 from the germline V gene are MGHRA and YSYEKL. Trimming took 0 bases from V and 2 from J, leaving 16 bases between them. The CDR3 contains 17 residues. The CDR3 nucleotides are TGCGCCAGCAGCCAAGAAATGGTAGGAGGGGGTCAAGAGACCCAGTACTTC. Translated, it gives CASSQEMVGGGQETQYF.

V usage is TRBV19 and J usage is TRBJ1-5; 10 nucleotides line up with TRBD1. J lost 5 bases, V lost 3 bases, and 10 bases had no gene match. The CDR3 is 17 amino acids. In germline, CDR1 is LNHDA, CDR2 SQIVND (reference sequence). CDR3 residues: CASSIRARDRGHQPQHF. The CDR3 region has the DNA TGTGCCAGTAGTATCAGGGCCCGGGACAGGGGCCATCAGCCCCAGCATTTT. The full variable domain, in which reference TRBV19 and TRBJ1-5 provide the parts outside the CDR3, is DGGITQSPKYLFRKEGQNVTLSCEQNLNHDAMYWYRQDPGQGLRLIYYSQIVNDFQKGDIAEGYSVSREKKESFPLTVTSAQKNPTAFYLCASSIRARDRGHQPQHFGDGTRLSIL.

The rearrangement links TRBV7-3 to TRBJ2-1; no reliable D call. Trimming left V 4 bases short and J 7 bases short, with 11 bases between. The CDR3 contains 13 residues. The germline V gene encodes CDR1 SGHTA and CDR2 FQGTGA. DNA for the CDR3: TGTGCCAGCAGCTCGGTACTGGGGAATGAGCAGTTCTTC. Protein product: CASSSVLGNEQFF.

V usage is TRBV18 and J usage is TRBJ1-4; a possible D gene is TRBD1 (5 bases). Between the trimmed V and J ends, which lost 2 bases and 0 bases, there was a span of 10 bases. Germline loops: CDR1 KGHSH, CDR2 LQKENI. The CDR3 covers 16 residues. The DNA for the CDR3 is TGTGCCAGCTCACCATTAGTGACAGCAACTAATGAAAAACTGTTTTTT. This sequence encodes CASSPLVTATNEKLFF.

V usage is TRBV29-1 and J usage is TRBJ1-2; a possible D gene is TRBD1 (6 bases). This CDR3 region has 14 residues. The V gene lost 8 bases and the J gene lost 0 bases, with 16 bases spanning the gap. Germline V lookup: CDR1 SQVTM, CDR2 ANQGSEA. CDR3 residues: CSCRDIESNYGYTF. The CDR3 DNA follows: TGCAGCTGCCGGGACATTGAATCTAACTATGGCTACACCTTC.